The 21 T cell receptor beta chains given below trace back to one sample, sequenced in a study of T cells in Graves' hyperthyroidism and ophthalmopathy. The investigators amplified TCR beta CDR3 regions from RNA transcripts. First-round RT-PCR targeting the TCR CDR3 was performed with the HTBI primer set. TCRdb recomputed calls from the multiplex PCR reads with MiXCR, one row per CDR3 protein. The sample lists approximately 690,000 distinct CDR3 sequences; roughly 20% were seen once. Source material: blood. These receptors were taken from a man aged 25-40 years with Graves' ophthalmopathy.

This clonotype was recorded at least ten times. DNA of the CDR3: TGTGCCAGCAGCCAGGGACTAGCGGGCAACTCCTACAATGAGCAGTTCTTC. It is translated as CASSQGLAGNSYNEQFF. This sequence joins TRBV7-2 and TRBJ2-1, with 12 bases aligning to TRBD2. The CDR3 is 17 residues long. The germline gives CDR1 SGHTA, CDR2 FQGNSA. J was trimmed by 0 bases and V by 5 bases; bases with no gene match: 5.

CDR3 protein: CSARDGQGAGNTIYF. CDR3 coding DNA: TGCAGCGCAAGGGACGGACAGGGAGCTGGAAACACCATATATTTT. The genes are TRBV29-1 and TRBJ1-3; 8 bases are shared with TRBD1. V was clipped by 7 bases and J by 2 bases; unmatched bases: 10. CDR3 size: 15 residues. CDR1 is SQVTM, CDR2 ANQGSEA, per germline.

The chain combines TRBV27 with TRBJ2-7; D is possibly TRBD1 (6 bases). Germline V gene data show CDR1 as MNHEY and CDR2 as SMNVEV (reference sequence). V dropped 11 bases and J dropped 2 bases, with 16 bases sitting between them. This CDR3 has 13 amino acids. The CDR3 bases are TGTGCCGCTAGGGGGACGGGTCCCTACGAGCAGTACTTC. It specifies CAARGTGPYEQYF.

In this sample, this clonotype turned up many times. The chain carries TRBV7-2 and TRBJ2-7; D could derive from TRBD1 or TRBD2 (5 bases each). From germline, CDR1 is SGHTA and CDR2 FQGNSA. V shed 2 bases and J shed 0 bases, with 8 bases lying between them. This CDR3 is 14 amino acids long. The CDR3 DNA reads TGTGCCAGCAGCTTATTCGGGGCCTCCTACGAGCAGTACTTC. Translation gives CASSLFGASYEQYF.

The chain uses TRBV7-2 and TRBJ1-4; 10 nucleotides line up with TRBD1. Germline loops: CDR1 SGHTA, CDR2 FQGNSA. This CDR3 contains 14 residues. J was trimmed by 8 bases and V by 3 bases; bases with no gene match: 3. This chain's CDR3 is CASSFGTGDEKLFF. The CDR3 coding sequence is TGTGCCAGCAGCTTCGGGACAGGGGACGAAAAACTGTTTTTT.

The table lists this clonotype with a few counts. The genes are TRBV27 and TRBJ2-1, with 8 bases lining up with TRBD2. From germline, CDR1 is MNHEY and CDR2 SMNVEV (reference sequence). This CDR3 contains 14 residues. With V trimmed by 4 bases and J by 7 bases, 6 bases remained unmatched. CDR3 nucleotides: TGTGCCAGCAGTTCGGGACTAGTAAAAAATGAGCAGTTCTTC. It codes for CASSSGLVKNEQFF.

This clonotype showed up just a few times. The rearrangement joins TRBV19 to TRBJ1-5, with a weak D call TRBD1 (5 bases). Germline V gene lookup returns CDR1 LNHDA and CDR2 SQIVND (reference sequence). V shed 6 bases and J shed 2 bases, with 17 bases lying between them. This CDR3 spans 16 amino acids. The CDR3 sequence is CASRDFDDSRNQPQHF. The CDR3 DNA follows: TGTGCCAGTAGGGACTTTGACGACAGTCGCAATCAGCCCCAGCATTTT.

The chain links TRBV4-2 to TRBJ1-4; D might be TRBD1 (6 bases). The CDR3 is 14 amino acids. The V and J ends lost 1 base and 8 bases respectively, with 11 bases between them. Germline V gene sequence: CDR1 LGHNA, CDR2 YNFKEQ. CDR3 coding DNA: TGTGCCAGCAGCCAAGCGGGACACATAGAAAAACTGTTTTTT. Translating it yields CASSQAGHIEKLFF.

This clonotype showed up many times. The chain links TRBV7-8 to TRBJ1-5, with 9 nucleotides matching TRBD1. Germline V CDR1 and CDR2: SGHVS, FQNEAQ. Trimming cost V 6 bases and J 1 base; bases outside gene matches: 1. The CDR3 is 14 amino acids. CDR3 DNA: TGTGCCAGCAGACAGGGGGCCAGCAATCAGCCCCAGCATTTT. Its protein product is CASRQGASNQPQHF. Looking up the rest from reference TRBV7-8 and TRBJ1-5 gives the full variable domain: GAGVSQSPRYKVAKRGQDVALRCDPISGHVSLFWYQQALGQGPEFLTYFQNEAQLDKSGLPSDRFFAERPEGSVSTLKIQRTQQEDSAVYLCASRQGASNQPQHFGDGTRLSIL.

The V call is TRBV10-3, the J call TRBJ2-2, with TRBD2 matching over 8 bases. The CDR3 is 16 amino acids. Trimming at V came to 10 bases and at J to 5 bases, leaving 15 bases not matched to a gene. Germline V gene lookup returns CDR1 ENHRY and CDR2 SYGVKD. Here the CDR3 reads CATGPSGGSGTGELFF. CDR3 nucleotide sequence: TGTGCCACCGGCCCCTCGGGGGGGAGCGGGACCGGGGAGCTGTTTTTT.

This clonotype turned up a few times. The V call is TRBV19, the J call TRBJ2-1; 7 bases are a match to TRBD1. The CDR3 has 15 amino acids. Germline V gene sequence: CDR1 LNHDA, CDR2 SQIVND (reference sequence). Losses at the gene ends were 7 bases for V and 5 bases for J; bases not matched to a gene: 11. DNA of the CDR3: TGTGCCAGTACTGATTTCCACAGGGGTCACAATGAGCAGTTCTTC. Translating it yields CASTDFHRGHNEQFF.

This clonotype was detected ten times or more. This rearrangement joins TRBV20-1 to TRBJ2-1, with 11 bases matching TRBD2. V gave up 1 base and J gave up 5 bases; unmatched junction bases: 1. The CDR3 is made up of 14 amino acids. Per the germline V gene, CDR1 is DFQATT and CDR2 is SNEGSKA (reference sequence). This chain's CDR3 is CSARGLAGNNEQFF. CDR3 nucleotide sequence: TGCAGTGCTAGAGGACTAGCGGGGAACAATGAGCAGTTCTTC.

This chain links TRBV19 with TRBJ2-5; 7 positions agree with TRBD1. Germline values: CDR1 LNHDA, CDR2 SQIVND (reference sequence). The CDR3 has 11 amino acids. Unmatched junction bases numbered 3, after V lost 4 bases and J lost 10 bases. The CDR3 sequence: CASSTQGIQYF. Written as DNA, the CDR3 is TGTGCCAGTAGTACACAGGGGATCCAGTACTTC.

This clonotype has a count of ten or more. CDR3: CASSYGGLADYEQYF. Here the CDR3 DNA reads TGTGCCAGCAGTTACGGGGGACTAGCGGACTACGAGCAGTACTTC. The chain recombines TRBV6-5 with TRBJ2-7; 11 nucleotides match TRBD2. Germline V gives CDR1 MNHEY, CDR2 SVGAGI. This CDR3 has 15 residues. Trimming removed 2 bases from V and 3 bases from J; junction bases left unmatched: 3.

This rearrangement joins TRBV28 to TRBJ2-2; D unresolved. Deletions cut 2 bases from V and 0 bases from J, with 4 bases between. The CDR3 length is 14 residues. Germline V gene sequence: CDR1 MDHEN, CDR2 SYDVKM. CDR3 sequence (DNA): TGTGCCAGCAGTTTAATCGCGAACACCGGGGAGCTGTTTTTT. Amino acid sequence: CASSLIANTGELFF. Variable domain in full (rest from reference TRBV28 and TRBJ2-2): DVKVTQSSRYLVKRTGEKVFLECVQDMDHENMFWYRQDPGLGLRLIYFSYDVKMKEKGDIPEGYSVSREKKERFSLILESASTNQTSMYLCASSLIANTGELFFGEGSRLTVL.

J is TRBJ2-1 and V is TRBV27; D may correspond to TRBD1 or TRBD2 (5 bases each). This CDR3 region has 16 residues. Germline V gives CDR1 MNHEY, CDR2 SMNVEV (reference sequence). V dropped 1 base and J dropped 0 bases, with 10 bases sitting between them. CDR3 sequence: CASSLYSGSSYNEQFF. In DNA, the CDR3 is TGTGCCAGCAGTTTATATTCAGGGAGCTCCTACAATGAGCAGTTCTTC.

In its sample, this clonotype was seen many times. The chain recombines TRBV2 with TRBJ2-7; D is perhaps TRBD1 (5 bases). Trimming removed 0 bases at V and 0 bases at J, with 18 bases between. CDR3 size: 18 residues. Per the germline V gene, CDR1 is SNHLY and CDR2 is FYNNEI. Written as DNA, the CDR3 is TGTGCCAGCAGTGAAGCGGCGTGGGTGACAGTCCGCTCCTACGAGCAGTACTTC. This gives the protein CASSEAAWVTVRSYEQYF.

A note on this clonotype: A much bigger clone sits one base away, suggesting this may be a read error. The chain has TRBV10-2 and TRBJ1-1; weak D call: TRBD1 (5 bases). Germline-derived CDR1 and CDR2 are WSHSY and SAAADI. This CDR3 has 15 amino acids. DNA for the CDR3: TGCGCCAGCAGTGAGTCGTTACAGGCGAACACTGAATCTTTCTTT. This codes for CASSESLQANTESFF.

The chain carries TRBV28 and TRBJ2-2; TRBD2 is a possible D gene (6 bases). The germline gives CDR1 MDHEN, CDR2 SYDVKM. The CDR3 length is 13 residues. V shed 8 bases and J shed 4 bases, with 11 bases lying between them. The DNA of the CDR3 is TGTGCCAGCGGGGTACTAGCCACCGGGGAGCTGTTTTTT. It encodes CASGVLATGELFF.

The chain recombines TRBV7-9 with TRBJ2-7, with D possibly matching TRBD1 (6 bases). The closer fit of TRBJ2-1 to the DNA end suggests the J call may be wrong. Germline V CDR1 and CDR2: SEHNR, FQNEAQ (reference sequence). The CDR3 length is 16 residues. In DNA form, the CDR3 reads TGTGCCAGCAGCTTAGCGGCCCCAGGACAGTCCTACGAGCAGTTCTTC. Its protein is CASSLAAPGQSYEQFF.

The chain is built from TRBV12-3 or TRBV12-4 and TRBJ1-2; possible D gene TRBD1, 5 bases. This CDR3 has 14 residues. The ends were cut back, 5 bases at V and 3 bases at J, with 13 bases in the middle. CDR3 loop: CASSPTGTDYGYTF. In DNA form, the CDR3 reads TGTGCCAGCAGTCCCACCGGGACGGACTATGGCTACACCTTC.